A selection of T cell receptor beta chains follows, all from one sample in a study of CD8 T cells in ankylosing spondylitis. Each CDR3 protein is one row after TCRdb ran MiXCR on the 5' RACE reads. The sample records approximately 520,000 distinct CDR3 sequences, 5.3% being singletons. The specimen sequenced was blood, either unsorted or a sorted T cell fraction (not recorded which). The receptor set was obtained from a male donor with ankylosing spondylitis. The CDR3 runs from the conserved cysteine through the conserved F or W. D genes are given only for firm matches. For some rows the clone size is stated as once, few or many, or as a class when expanded; others skip it.

j_gene | d_gene | v_gene | abundance | CDR3aa | CDR3nt
TRBJ1-3 | . | TRBV6-5 | many | CASSYDSLAGNTIYF | TGTGCCAGCAGTTACGACAGCTTAGCTGGAAACACCATATATTTT
TRBJ2-1 | . | TRBV9 | many | CASSAPESGPYNEQFF | TGTGCCAGCAGCGCTCCCGAGAGCGGACCCTACAATGAGCAGTTCTTC
TRBJ2-5 | TRBD1 | TRBV5-1 | many | CASSLKGGRFETQYF | TGCGCCAGCAGCTTGAAAGGGGGCAGGTTTGAGACCCAGTACTTC
TRBJ2-5 | . | TRBV3-1 | . | CASTLSGPKTQYF | TGTGCCAGCACCCTCTCGGGCCCCAAGACCCAGTACTTC
TRBJ2-2 | TRBD1 | TRBV6-2/TRBV6-3 | many | CASSGTGQRTGELFF | TGTGCCAGCAGTGGGACAGGGCAACGCACCGGGGAGCTGTTTTTT
TRBJ2-7 | . | TRBV20-1 | many | CSARGLAYEQYF | TGCAGTGCTAGAGGGTTAGCCTACGAGCAGTACTTC
TRBJ2-5 | TRBD2 | TRBV4-3 | many | CASSPGVAGGVETQYF | TGCGCCAGCAGCCCGGGGGTAGCGGGAGGTGTTGAGACCCAGTACTTC
TRBJ2-6 | . | TRBV6-5 | many | CASSYISGANVLTF | TGTGCCAGCAGCTATATCTCTGGGGCCAACGTCCTGACTTTC
TRBJ1-5 | . | TRBV7-2 | many | CASSPYGNSNQPQHF | TGTGCCAGCAGCCCCTACGGTAATAGCAATCAGCCCCAGCATTTT
TRBJ2-3 | . | TRBV11-2 | many | CASSFSREQYF | TGTGCCAGCAGCTTCTCCCGGGAGCAGTATTTT
TRBJ1-2 | . | TRBV7-2 | many | CASSTAAGDYGYTF | TGTGCCAGCAGCACCGCTGCGGGGGACTATGGCTACACCTTC
TRBJ2-7 | . | TRBV6-1 | many | CASRLGGNSYEQYF | TGTGCCAGCAGGCTAGGAGGGAACTCCTACGAGCAGTACTTC
TRBJ2-7 | . | TRBV15 | many | CATSRAYESYEQYF | TGTGCCACCAGCAGAGCGTACGAGTCGTACGAGCAGTACTTC
TRBJ2-3 | . | TRBV29-1 | . | CSVIRGGRHTQYF | TGCAGCGTTATCAGGGGGGGCCGCCATACGCAGTATTTT
TRBJ2-7 | . | TRBV7-2 | many | CASSLSFSGLLGEQYF | TGTGCCAGCAGCTTAAGTTTCTCCGGGTTGTTGGGCGAGCAGTACTTC
TRBJ2-7 | TRBD2 | TRBV20-1 | few | CSAPVIRVGGEQYF | TGCAGTGCTCCTGTAATTAGGGTGGGAGGGGAGCAGTACTTC
TRBJ2-3 | . | TRBV18 | many | CASSPRAPSTDTQYF | TGTGCCAGCTCACCACGAGCGCCTAGCACAGATACGCAGTATTTT
TRBJ1-1 | . | TRBV19 | . | CASRGVFDTEAFF | TGTGCCAGCCGGGGGGTGTTCGACACTGAAGCTTTCTTT
TRBJ1-1 | . | TRBV5-1 | . | CASQPGQGNTEAFF | TGCGCCAGCCAACCAGGCCAGGGGAACACTGAAGCTTTCTTT
TRBJ2-5 | . | TRBV7-9 | many | CATQGRRETQYF | TGTGCCACTCAGGGTCGGAGAGAGACCCAGTACTTC
TRBJ2-7 | . | TRBV7-2 | many | CASSPPTSYEQYF | TGTGCCAGCAGCCCACCAACATCCTACGAGCAGTACTTC
TRBJ2-1 | TRBD2 | TRBV11-1 | many | CASSLDTGLAGIYEQFF | TGTGCCAGCAGCTTGGACACGGGACTAGCGGGAATCTATGAGCAGTTCTTC
TRBJ1-5 | . | TRBV5-1 | many | CASRAGPDSNQPQHF | TGCGCCAGCAGGGCTGGACCTGATAGCAATCAGCCCCAGCATTTT
TRBJ2-5 | . | TRBV11-2 | . | CASSSPKGVETQYF | TGTGCCAGCAGCTCTCCGAAGGGTGTCGAGACCCAGTACTTC
TRBJ1-1 | TRBD1 | TRBV12-3/TRBV12-4 | many | CASSLATGAEAFF | TGTGCCAGCAGTTTAGCAACAGGGGCTGAAGCTTTCTTT
TRBJ2-3 | . | TRBV27 | . | CASTLWRGRGSTDTQYF | TGTGCCAGCACTCTCTGGAGGGGCCGCGGTTCCACAGATACGCAGTATTTT
TRBJ2-7 | TRBD2 | TRBV27 | many | CASSPGTSGNNEQYF | TGTGCCAGCTCTCCCGGGACTAGCGGGAACAACGAGCAGTACTTC
TRBJ2-6 | TRBD1 | TRBV4-3 | . | CASSQLGTVSSGANVLTF | TGCGCCAGCAGCCAACTCGGGACAGTTAGCTCTGGGGCCAACGTCCTGACTTTC
TRBJ2-7 | TRBD2 | TRBV20-1 | many | CSARDGQRGYEQYF | TGCAGTGCTAGAGATGGTCAGCGGGGCTACGAGCAGTACTTC
TRBJ2-3 | . | TRBV27 | many | CASSFLGGAVEQYF | TGTGCCAGCAGTTTCCTTGGTGGAGCCGTAGAGCAGTATTTT
TRBJ2-1 | . | TRBV3-1 | few | CASSQGYRGYEQFF | TGTGCCAGCAGCCAAGGGTATAGGGGGTATGAGCAGTTCTTC